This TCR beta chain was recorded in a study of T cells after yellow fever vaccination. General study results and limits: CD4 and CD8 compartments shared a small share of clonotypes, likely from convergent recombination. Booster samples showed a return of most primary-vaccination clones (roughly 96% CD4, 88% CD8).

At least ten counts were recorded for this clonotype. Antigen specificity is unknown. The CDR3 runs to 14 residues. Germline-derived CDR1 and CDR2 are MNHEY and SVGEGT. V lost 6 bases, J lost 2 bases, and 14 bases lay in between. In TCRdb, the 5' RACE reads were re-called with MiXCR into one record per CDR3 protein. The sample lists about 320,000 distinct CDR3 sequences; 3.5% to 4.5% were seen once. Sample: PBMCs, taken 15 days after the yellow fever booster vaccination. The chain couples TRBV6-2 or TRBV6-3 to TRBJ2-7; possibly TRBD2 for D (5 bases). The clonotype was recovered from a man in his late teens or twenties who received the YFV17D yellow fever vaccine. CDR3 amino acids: CASSPGIGPYEQYV. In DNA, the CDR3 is TGTGCCAGCAGCCCCGGGATAGGGCCCTACGAGCAGTACGTC.